The rows below give T cell receptor beta chains drawn from one sample of a study of blood T cell repertoires in COVID-19. Some clones are missing from TCRdb's copy, which holds only in-frame ones; the method was immunoSEQ multiplex PCR. Here the sample spans roughly 400,000 clones, over 75% being singletons. The sample was PBMCs or T cells enriched from blood (not recorded which). The source is a man aged 25-40 years who had recovered from COVID-19. The CDR3 runs from the conserved cysteine through the conserved F or W. Fields, in order: J gene, clone size, D gene, V gene, CDR3 DNA, CDR3 protein. D genes are given only for firm matches. Size is stated for part of the rows, as once, few or many counts, or as a class when the clone is expanded.

J: TRBJ1-5
size: few
D: TRBD1
V: TRBV18
DNA: TGTGCCAGCTCAAGGGGGCCGACCCCACAGCCCCAGCATTTT
CDR3: CASSRGPTPQPQHF

J: TRBJ2-3
size: NA
D: TRBD2
V: TRBV14
DNA: TGTGCCAGCAGCCAAGTAGCGGGAGGGACAGATACGCAGTATTTT
CDR3: CASSQVAGGTDTQYF

J: TRBJ1-3
size: NA
D: TRBD1
V: TRBV28
DNA: TGTGCCAGCAGAGCCACAGGGGCTAGAAACACCATATATTTT
CDR3: CASRATGARNTIYF

J: TRBJ1-5
size: NA
D: NA
V: TRBV13
DNA: TGTGCCAGCAGCTTAGGGGCAGATAATCAGCCCCAGCATTTT
CDR3: CASSLGADNQPQHF

J: TRBJ2-1
size: NA
D: TRBD1
V: TRBV24-1
DNA: TGTGCCACCAGTGGCACAGGGGGGAAAGTTGCGAATGAGCAGTTCTTC
CDR3: CATSGTGGKVANEQFF

J: TRBJ2-5
size: NA
D: NA
V: TRBV7-2
DNA: TGTGCCAGCACTCCGGGAGAGACCCAGTACTTC
CDR3: CASTPGETQYF

J: TRBJ2-3
size: NA
D: TRBD2
V: TRBV7-9
DNA: TGTGCCAGCAGCTTAGTTTATGCGGGAGGAACCACAGATACGCAGTATTTT
CDR3: CASSLVYAGGTTDTQYF

J: TRBJ2-6
size: NA
D: NA
V: TRBV2
DNA: TGTGCCAGCAGTGAATCGTCAGGTTGGGGAGCCTCTGGGGCCAACGTCCTGACTTTC
CDR3: CASSESSGWGASGANVLTF

J: TRBJ1-3
size: NA
D: TRBD1
V: TRBV3-1/TRBV3-2
DNA: TGTGCCAGCAGCCAAGGAGACAGGGTCACCATATATTTT
CDR3: CASSQGDRVTIYF

J: TRBJ1-5
size: NA
D: NA
V: TRBV14
DNA: TGTGCCAGCAGCCAAGCAGGGCTTAATCAGCCCCAGCATTTT
CDR3: CASSQAGLNQPQHF

J: TRBJ2-1
size: once
D: TRBD2
V: TRBV7-3
DNA: TGTGCCAGCAGCACCGGGACTAGCGCGTACAATGAGCAGTTCTTC
CDR3: CASSTGTSAYNEQFF

J: TRBJ2-2
size: once
D: NA
V: TRBV5-1
DNA: TGCGCCAGCAGCTTTTCAGGGGAGCCCGGGGAGCTGTTTTTT
CDR3: CASSFSGEPGELFF

J: TRBJ1-5
size: NA
D: TRBD1
V: TRBV6-5
DNA: TGTGCCAGCAGTTACGGACAGGAAGTCGAGCCCCAGCATTTT
CDR3: CASSYGQEVEPQHF

J: TRBJ2-3
size: NA
D: TRBD2
V: TRBV28
DNA: TGTGCCAGCAGCCTTCGGGGGGCTAGCGGGAGACCAGATACGCAGTATTTT
CDR3: CASSLRGASGRPDTQYF

J: TRBJ1-5
size: once
D: NA
V: TRBV28
DNA: TGTGCCAGCAGAGGACAGAATAGCAATCAGCCCCAGCATTTT
CDR3: CASRGQNSNQPQHF

J: TRBJ1-1
size: NA
D: NA
V: TRBV7-7
DNA: TGTGCTAGCAGCTTGACTGAGAACACTGAAGCTTTCTTT
CDR3: CASSLTENTEAFF

J: TRBJ1-6
size: NA
D: NA
V: TRBV19
DNA: TGTGCCAGTAGCACCCTGGGAGGGTCACCCCTCCACTTT
CDR3: CASSTLGGSPLHF

J: TRBJ2-7
size: NA
D: TRBD1
V: TRBV6-5
DNA: TGTGCCAGCAGCAGACAGGGGGCCAACGAGCAGTACTTC
CDR3: CASSRQGANEQYF

J: TRBJ1-4
size: once
D: NA
V: TRBV18
DNA: TGTGCCAGCTCCGGCCTCAGCGCAACTAATGAAAAACTGTTTTTT
CDR3: CASSGLSATNEKLFF

J: TRBJ1-1
size: NA
D: NA
V: TRBV7-9
DNA: TGTGCCAGCGGATCTACGGGCACTGAAGCTTTCTTT
CDR3: CASGSTGTEAFF

J: TRBJ1-6
size: NA
D: NA
V: TRBV10-2
DNA: TGCGCCAGCAGTGAAGGGGGACCCCTCCACTTT
CDR3: CASSEGGPLHF

J: TRBJ2-3
size: NA
D: NA
V: TRBV20-1
DNA: TGCAGTGCTAGAGACAGTGATACGCAGTATTTT
CDR3: CSARDSDTQYF

J: TRBJ2-6
size: NA
D: NA
V: TRBV28
DNA: TGTGCCGTCCGAGAGGGTGGAAGGTCTGGGGCCAACGTCCTGACTTTC
CDR3: CAVREGGRSGANVLTF

J: TRBJ2-1
size: NA
D: TRBD2
V: TRBV9
DNA: TGTGCCAGCAGCGTTGGTGGGAGGGCCTACAATGAGCAGTTCTTC
CDR3: CASSVGGRAYNEQFF

J: TRBJ2-4
size: NA
D: NA
V: TRBV6-6
DNA: TGTGCCAGCAGTCGAGGGGGAATTCTCAGGGGCGGACAAAACATTCAGTACTTC
CDR3: CASSRGGILRGGQNIQYF

J: TRBJ2-1
size: NA
D: NA
V: TRBV11-2
DNA: TGTGCCAGCAGCGCGTCTAGCGTCTCCTACAATGAGCAGTTCTTC
CDR3: CASSASSVSYNEQFF

J: TRBJ2-1
size: NA
D: TRBD2
V: TRBV28
DNA: TGTGCCAGCCACCAGCGGGAAGGTGGTGAGCAGTTCTTC
CDR3: CASHQREGGEQFF